This T cell receptor (beta chain) derives from a study of blood T cells in healthy people across ages. PCR was performed a second time for roughly 7 to 12 cycles using a sample-barcoded 5' primer and a J-beta primer mix. Each CDR3 protein gets one entry after TCRdb re-called the 5' RACE reads with MiXCR. The sample includes about 780,000 distinct CDR3 sequences, about 46% of them seen just once. This clonotype was found a few times. One end of the junction fails to match germline, which may point to a read error. The germline CDR1 and CDR2 sequences are SGHRS and YFSETQ. This CDR3 comprises 15 residues.

The clonotype was recovered from a man older than 75 in good health. The chain joins TRBV5-1 to TRBJ2-7, with a possible D match to TRBD1 (6 bases). Sequencing was carried out using blood. CDR3 coding DNA: TGTGCCAGCAGTCTTTTACAGGGTCCGACCTACGAGCAGTACTTC. This codes for CASSLLQGPTYEQYF.